This T cell receptor beta chain was observed in a study of identical twins. TCRdb processed the 5' RACE reads anew with MiXCR; each CDR3 protein has one entry. Of some 240,000 distinct CDR3 sequences listed, about 8.3% were seen once; the top ten hold roughly 3%. Everyone who gave samples was a healthy Caucasian. CDR1 is MNHEY, CDR2 SMNVEV, per germline (reference sequence). The ends lost 4 bases at V and 5 bases at J; junction bases unmatched: 4. The CDR3 covers 14 residues. These data were also reused for a study on yellow fever vaccine responses in identical twins.

The receptor comes from a woman in her late teens or twenties in good health. Sequenced sample: CD8+ T cells sorted from blood. The chain combines TRBV27 with TRBJ2-7, with 11 bases aligning to TRBD2. The CDR3, as DNA: TGTGCCAGCAGTTCCCTAGCGGGAGGTAACGAGCAGTACTTC. It encodes CASSSLAGGNEQYF.